The 22 T cell receptor beta chains presented below share a single source sample, sequenced in a study of shared clonotypes between healthy human individuals. Sequenced by immunoSEQ multiplex PCR; TCRdb stores in-frame clones only, minus some. Of some 320,000 clones in the sample, around nine tenths were seen once. Sequencing was done on a sample of memory CD8+ T cells sorted from blood. Stated subset: CD45RO+ cells pooled with CCR7-negative TemRA cells. The receptors stem from a young man in good health.

V usage is TRBV6-6 and J usage is TRBJ2-1; TRBD2 might be the D (6 bases). CDR1 and CDR2 from the germline V gene are MNHNY and SVGAGI (reference sequence). The CDR3 runs to 16 residues. Deletions cut 6 bases from V and 0 bases from J, with 15 bases between. The DNA for the CDR3 is TGTGCCAGCAGCCCCGGGGGTGAGGGCTCCTACAATGAGCAGTTCTTC. As protein: CASSPGGEGSYNEQFF.

The V and J genes are TRBV19 and TRBJ1-2; D not certain. V was cut by 5 bases and J by 3 bases, with 19 bases left in between. The germline CDR1 and CDR2 sequences are LNHDA and SQIVND (reference sequence). CDR3 length equals 16 residues. The CDR3 is CASSALSEGKDYGYTF. The CDR3 DNA reads as TGTGCCAGTAGTGCACTCTCAGAGGGTAAGGACTATGGCTACACCTTC.

This clone was found a few times. The rearrangement joins TRBV5-1 to TRBJ1-1; TRBD1 is a possible D gene (6 bases). V lost 0 bases, J lost 3 bases, and 9 bases lay in between. The CDR3 spans 14 residues. Germline assignment: CDR1 SGHRS and CDR2 YFSETQ. As DNA, the CDR3 is TGCGCCAGCAGCTTGGGGCAGGGGCACACTGAAGCTTTCTTT. It specifies CASSLGQGHTEAFF.

The chain carries TRBV7-8 and TRBJ2-7; 8 nucleotides line up with TRBD1. The CDR3 totals 14 residues. Germline lookup yields CDR1 SGHVS and CDR2 FQNEAQ. Unmatched junction bases numbered 3, after V lost 5 bases and J lost 0 bases. The CDR3 reads CASSPTGASYEQYF. In DNA, the CDR3 is TGTGCCAGCAGCCCGACAGGGGCCTCCTACGAGCAGTACTTC.

The chain is built from TRBV4-1 and TRBJ2-3; 8 bases map to TRBD1. CDR1 MGHRA and CDR2 YSYEKL come from the germline V gene. V was clipped by 4 bases and J by 3 bases; unmatched bases: 3. The CDR3 covers 14 residues. CDR3 residues: CASSRWTGTDTQYF. The CDR3 bases are TGCGCCAGCAGCCGATGGACAGGGACAGATACGCAGTATTTT.

This chain links TRBV27 with TRBJ2-3; D is tentatively TRBD1 or TRBD2 (5 bases each). Germline assignment: CDR1 MNHEY and CDR2 SMNVEV (reference sequence). The V end lost 4 bases, the J end lost 0 bases, and 11 bases lay between the germline ends. CDR3 size: 15 residues. The CDR3 protein is CASSWAGTSTDTQYF. The CDR3 region has the DNA TGTGCCAGCAGTTGGGCAGGGACCAGCACAGATACGCAGTATTTT.

J is TRBJ2-7 and V is TRBV4-1, with 9 bases that match TRBD1. The trim removed 2 bases at V and 6 bases at J, leaving 5 bases unmatched. This CDR3 spans 14 amino acids. Germline CDR1 is MGHRA and CDR2 is YSYEKL. The CDR3 DNA reads as TGCGCCAGCAGCCAAAAGTCGGACAGGGGCGAGCAGTACTTC. Its translation is CASSQKSDRGEQYF.

V is TRBV7-2 and J is TRBJ2-1, with 7 nucleotides matching TRBD1. CDR1 and CDR2 (germline): SGHTA, FQGNSA. The ends lost 4 bases at V and 8 bases at J; junction bases unmatched: 8. The CDR3 totals 14 residues. The CDR3 coding sequence is TGTGCCAGCAGCTACTCTACAGGGGTGGATGAGCAGTTCTTC. Encoded protein: CASSYSTGVDEQFF. The complete variable domain, with remaining parts taken from reference TRBV7-2 and TRBJ2-1, reads GAGVSQSPSNKVTEKGKDVELRCDPISGHTALYWYRQSLGQGLEFLIYFQGNSAPDKSGLPSDRFSAERTGGSVSTLTIQRTQQEDSAVYLCASSYSTGVDEQFFGPGTRLTVL.

As regards this clone: This sequence may be a read error, since a much larger clone differs from it by one base. The chain is built from TRBV6-5 and TRBJ2-7; 7 bases are shared with TRBD1. The ends lost 6 bases at V and 1 base at J; junction bases unmatched: 3. The CDR3 consists of 13 residues. The germline CDR1 and CDR2 sequences are MNHEY and SVGAGI. Here the CDR3 DNA reads TGTGCCAGCAGCCCGGGACAGTCCTACGAGCAGTACTTC. This sequence encodes CASSPGQSYEQYF.

The rearrangement uses TRBV2 and TRBJ2-7, with D possibly being TRBD2 (6 bases). The CDR3 is made up of 15 amino acids. V lost 1 base to trimming and J lost 2 bases, with 12 bases between them. Germline loops: CDR1 SNHLY, CDR2 FYNNEI. CDR3 coding DNA: TGTGCCAGCAGTGAAGGAGAAGGAGGGGCCTACGAGCAGTACTTC. It translates to CASSEGEGGAYEQYF.

The chain links TRBV10-3 to TRBJ1-1; maybe TRBD1 (5 bases). In germline, CDR1 is ENHRY, CDR2 SYGVKD. The CDR3 has 14 residues. Trimming cost V 7 bases and J 5 bases, with 17 bases left between them. Here the CDR3 DNA reads TGTGCCATCACCACCCCAGGGAGTGGGACTGAAGCTTTCTTT. The encoded protein is CAITTPGSGTEAFF.

The V gene is TRBV27, the J gene TRBJ1-6; 7 bases are a match to TRBD1. Germline lookup yields CDR1 MNHEY and CDR2 SMNVEV (reference sequence). V lost 5 bases to trimming and J lost 15 bases; unmatched junction nucleotides: 7. This CDR3 is 12 amino acids long. CDR3 amino acids: CASSPGGTVLHF. The CDR3 region has the DNA TGTGCCAGCAGTCCTGGCGGGACAGTCCTCCACTTT.

This clone occurred a few times. This chain links TRBV10-3 with TRBJ1-2, with TRBD1 identical over 8 bases. The V segment lost 2 bases and the J segment 2 bases; nucleotides outside the gene matches: 4. The CDR3 length is 15 residues. Germline CDR1 and CDR2: ENHRY and SYGVKD. As DNA, the CDR3 is TGTGCCATCAGTGAGATGACAGGGGCCAACTATGGCTACACCTTC. Protein sequence: CAISEMTGANYGYTF.

The chain has TRBV30 and TRBJ1-1; unclear D gene. Trimming removed 5 bases at V and 3 bases at J, with 13 bases between. Germline V CDR1 and CDR2: GTSNPN, SVGIG (reference sequence). This CDR3 has 13 amino acids. The CDR3 DNA follows: TGTGCCTGGGGAAGGGAGGATGACACTGAAGCTTTCTTT. Protein: CAWGREDDTEAFF.

The gene calls are TRBV9 and TRBJ2-3; 7 bases match TRBD2. V was clipped by 0 bases and J by 4 bases; unmatched bases: 8. CDR3 length: 16 residues. CDR1 is SGDLS and CDR2 is YYNGEE in the germline V gene. CDR3 sequence (DNA): TGTGCCAGCAGCGTAGCCCTAGGGGAGGGGTCAGATACGCAGTATTTT. This codes for CASSVALGEGSDTQYF.

This clone came up once. The chain joins TRBV9 to TRBJ1-1; a possible D gene is TRBD1 (5 bases). The CDR3 sequence is 13 residues long. Germline CDR1 reads SGDLS; CDR2 reads YYNGEE. The V end was cut by 3 bases, the J end by 8 bases, with 14 bases between. CDR3 DNA sequence: TGTGCCAGCAGCGCCCAAGGGGCCATCGAAGCTTTCTTT. Protein product: CASSAQGAIEAFF.

This clone was observed a single time. The gene calls are TRBV10-3 and TRBJ2-5; possible D gene TRBD1, 6 bases. Germline CDR1 ENHRY, CDR2 SYGVKD. The CDR3 extends over 16 amino acids. Trimming cost V 3 bases and J 5 bases, with 19 bases left between them. The CDR3 loop is CAISDPAGDMEETQYF. As DNA, the CDR3 is TGTGCCATCAGTGACCCCGCAGGGGACATGGAGGAGACCCAGTACTTC.

V gene TRBV13 combines with J gene TRBJ2-3; possible D gene TRBD2, 5 bases. Germline assignment: CDR1 PRHDT and CDR2 FYEKMQ (reference sequence). This CDR3 region has 14 residues. V shed 7 bases and J shed 2 bases, with 13 bases lying between them. The CDR3 spells CASTAERSTDTQYF. CDR3 coding DNA: TGTGCCAGCACCGCGGAGCGGTCCACAGATACGCAGTATTTT. Based on the CDR3 plus reference TRBV13 and TRBJ2-3, the full variable domain is AAGVIQSPRHLIKEKRETATLKCYPIPRHDTVYWYQQGPGQDPQFLISFYEKMQSDKGSIPDRFSAQQFSDYHSELNMSSLELGDSALYFCASTAERSTDTQYFGPGTRLTVL.

The CDR3 sequence is CASSSPSWETQYF. In DNA, the CDR3 is TGTGCCAGCAGTTCACCCAGCTGGGAGACCCAGTACTTC. The chain links TRBV28 to TRBJ2-5; D is unclear. Trimming shortened V by 4 bases and J by 5 bases, and 11 bases separated the two germline ends. CDR3 size: 13 residues. The germline V gene encodes CDR1 MDHEN and CDR2 SYDVKM.

The chain carries TRBV29-1 and TRBJ2-7; TRBD1 is a possible D gene (6 bases). V lost 7 bases and J 7 bases, leaving 17 bases between the germline ends. CDR1 SQVTM and CDR2 ANQGSEA come from the germline V gene. This CDR3 has 12 amino acids. The CDR3 DNA follows: TGCAGCGCCCGGGACATCTCTAGGGAGCAGTACTTC. Its protein is CSARDISREQYF.

Regarding this clone: The junction departs from the called germline gene at one end, perhaps through a read error. The chain recombines TRBV7-7 with TRBJ2-7; D ambiguous. CDR1 is SSHAT, CDR2 FNYEAQ, per germline (reference sequence). The CDR3 spans 13 residues. DNA for the CDR3: TGTGCTAGCAGCTTAGGGATAGACTACGAGCAGTACTTC. This gives the protein CASSLGIDYEQYF. The whole variable domain, remainder taken from reference TRBV7-7 and TRBJ2-7, is GAGVSQSPRYKVTKRGQDVTLRCDPISSHATLYWYQQALGQGPEFLTYFNYEAQPDKSGLPSDRFSAERPEGSISTLTIQRTEQRDSAMYRCASSLGIDYEQYFGPGTRLTVT.

This chain joins TRBV27 and TRBJ2-1; D might be TRBD2 (6 bases). This CDR3 is 16 amino acids long. Germline V gives CDR1 MNHEY, CDR2 SMNVEV (reference sequence). V was trimmed by 0 bases and J by 8 bases, leaving 17 bases between them. CDR3: CASSLSGGEVHDEQFF. The CDR3 region has the DNA TGTGCCAGCAGTTTATCGGGCGGGGAGGTTCACGATGAGCAGTTCTTC.